The source of this TCR beta chain is a study of human thymus T cells. Germline V CDR1 and CDR2: SGHAT, FQNNGV. The ends lost 11 bases at V and 0 bases at J; junction bases unmatched: 5. The CDR3 runs 15 residues. Libraries were prepared by immunoSEQ multiplex PCR; TCRdb keeps only in-frame clonotypes and omits some of them. Among more than 70,000 clones listed, just over 95% were seen once. Resections from corrective heart surgery provided thymus tissue. The sample comprised thymus tissue. The receptor comes from a boy in the first two years of life with a congenital heart defect but otherwise immunologically healthy. This chain uses TRBV11-2 with TRBJ2-6, with 9 bases lining up with TRBD1. This CDR3 is CAGDRDFSGANVLTF. The CDR3 region has the DNA TGTGCCGGGGACAGGGACTTCTCTGGGGCCAACGTCCTGACTTTC.